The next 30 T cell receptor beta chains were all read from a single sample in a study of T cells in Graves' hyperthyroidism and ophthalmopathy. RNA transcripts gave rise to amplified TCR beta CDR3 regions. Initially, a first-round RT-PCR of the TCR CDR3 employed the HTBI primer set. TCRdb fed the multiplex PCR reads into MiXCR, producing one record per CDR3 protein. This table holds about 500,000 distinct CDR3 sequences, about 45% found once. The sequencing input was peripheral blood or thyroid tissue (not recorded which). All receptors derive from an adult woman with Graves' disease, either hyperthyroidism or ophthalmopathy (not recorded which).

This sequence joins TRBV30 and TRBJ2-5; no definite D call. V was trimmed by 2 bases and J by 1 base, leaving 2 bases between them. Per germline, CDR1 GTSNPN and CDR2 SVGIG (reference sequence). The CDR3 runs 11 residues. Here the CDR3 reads CAWSPQETQYF. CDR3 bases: TGTGCCTGGAGTCCCCAAGAGACCCAGTACTTC.

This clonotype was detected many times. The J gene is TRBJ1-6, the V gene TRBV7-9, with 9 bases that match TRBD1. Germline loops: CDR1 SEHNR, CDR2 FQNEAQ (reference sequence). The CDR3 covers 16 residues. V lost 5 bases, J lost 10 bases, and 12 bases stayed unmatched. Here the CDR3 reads CASSVQTGTGKSPLHF. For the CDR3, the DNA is TGTGCCAGCAGCGTTCAAACCGGGACAGGGAAGTCACCCCTCCACTTT. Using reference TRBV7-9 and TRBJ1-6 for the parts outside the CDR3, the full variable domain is DTGVSQNPRHKITKRGQNVTFRCDPISEHNRLYWYRQTLGQGPEFLTYFQNEAQLEKSRLLSDRFSAERPKGSFSTLEIQRTEQGDSAMYLCASSVQTGTGKSPLHFGNGTRLTVT.

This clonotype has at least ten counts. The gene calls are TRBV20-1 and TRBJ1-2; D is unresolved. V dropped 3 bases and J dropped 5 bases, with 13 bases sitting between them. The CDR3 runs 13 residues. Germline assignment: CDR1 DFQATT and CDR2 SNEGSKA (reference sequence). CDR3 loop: CSASPSWSYGYTF. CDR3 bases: TGCAGTGCTAGCCCCAGCTGGTCTTATGGCTACACCTTC.

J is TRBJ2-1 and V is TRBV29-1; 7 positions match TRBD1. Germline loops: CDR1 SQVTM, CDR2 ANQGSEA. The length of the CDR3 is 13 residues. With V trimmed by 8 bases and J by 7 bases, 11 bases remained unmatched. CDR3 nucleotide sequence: TGCAGCTCACAGACAGGGAAACGGAATGAGCAGTTCTTC. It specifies CSSQTGKRNEQFF.

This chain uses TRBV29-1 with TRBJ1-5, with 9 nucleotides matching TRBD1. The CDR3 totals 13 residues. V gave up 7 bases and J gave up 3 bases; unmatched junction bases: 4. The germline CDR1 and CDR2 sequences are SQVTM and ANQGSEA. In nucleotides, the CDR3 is TGCAGCGGGGGGACAGGGCACAATCAGCCCCAGCATTTT. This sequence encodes CSGGTGHNQPQHF.

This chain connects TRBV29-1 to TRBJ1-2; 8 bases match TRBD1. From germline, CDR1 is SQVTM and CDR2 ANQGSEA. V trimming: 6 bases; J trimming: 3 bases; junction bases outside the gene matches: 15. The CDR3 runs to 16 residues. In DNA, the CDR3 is TGCAGCGTACGCGACGTCCGGGACAGGAGCTACTATGGCTACACCTTC. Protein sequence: CSVRDVRDRSYYGYTF.

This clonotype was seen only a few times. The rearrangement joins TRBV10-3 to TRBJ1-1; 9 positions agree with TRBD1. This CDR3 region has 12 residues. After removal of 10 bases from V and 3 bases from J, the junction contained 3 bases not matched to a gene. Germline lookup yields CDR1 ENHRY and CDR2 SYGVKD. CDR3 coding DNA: TGTGCCACCGACAGGGGGGACACTGAAGCTTTCTTT. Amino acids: CATDRGDTEAFF.

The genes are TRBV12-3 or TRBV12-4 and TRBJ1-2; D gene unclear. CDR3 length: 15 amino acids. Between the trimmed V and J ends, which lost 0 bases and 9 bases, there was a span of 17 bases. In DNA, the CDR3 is TGTGCCAGCAGTTTAGCTTGGAGGCCAGCGCGGAGCTACACCTTC. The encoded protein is CASSLAWRPARSYTF.

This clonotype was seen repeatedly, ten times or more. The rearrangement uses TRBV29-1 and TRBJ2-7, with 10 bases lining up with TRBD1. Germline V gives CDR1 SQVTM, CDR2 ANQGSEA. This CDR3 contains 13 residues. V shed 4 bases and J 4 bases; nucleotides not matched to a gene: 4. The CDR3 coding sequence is TGCAGCGTTGCGGGACAGGGGTTATACGAGCAGTACTTC. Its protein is CSVAGQGLYEQYF.

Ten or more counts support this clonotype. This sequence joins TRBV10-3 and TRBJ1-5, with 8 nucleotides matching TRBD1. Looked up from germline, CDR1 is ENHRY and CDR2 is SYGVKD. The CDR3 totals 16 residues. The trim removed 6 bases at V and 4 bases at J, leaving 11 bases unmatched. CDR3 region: CAISQSGTGLNQPQHF. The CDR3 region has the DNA TGTGCCATCAGCCAATCCGGGACAGGCCTTAATCAGCCCCAGCATTTT.

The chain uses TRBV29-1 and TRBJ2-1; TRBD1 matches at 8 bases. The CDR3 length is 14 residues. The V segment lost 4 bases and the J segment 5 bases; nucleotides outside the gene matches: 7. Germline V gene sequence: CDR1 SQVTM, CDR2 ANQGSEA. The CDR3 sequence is CSVARTGSNNEQFF. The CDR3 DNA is TGCAGCGTTGCGCGGACAGGGTCGAACAATGAGCAGTTCTTC.

CDR3: CASRIGWGLETQYF. DNA for the CDR3: TGTGCCAGCAGGATAGGTTGGGGCTTGGAGACCCAGTACTTC. This chain links TRBV9 with TRBJ2-5, with D maybe TRBD1 (5 bases). V lost 5 bases to trimming and J lost 5 bases, with 16 bases between them. Germline V gene data show CDR1 as SGDLS and CDR2 as YYNGEE. The CDR3 loop spans 14 amino acids.

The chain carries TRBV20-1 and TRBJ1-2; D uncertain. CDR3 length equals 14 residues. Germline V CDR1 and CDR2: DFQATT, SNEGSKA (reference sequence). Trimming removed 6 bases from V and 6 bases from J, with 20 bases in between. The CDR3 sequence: CSAIGGRQSNGYTF. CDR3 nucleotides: TGCAGTGCCATAGGAGGGCGCCAATCGAATGGCTACACCTTC.

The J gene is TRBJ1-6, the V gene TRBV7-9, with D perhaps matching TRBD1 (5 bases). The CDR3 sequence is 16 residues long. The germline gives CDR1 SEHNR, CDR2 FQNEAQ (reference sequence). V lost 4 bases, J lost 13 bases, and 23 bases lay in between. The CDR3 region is CASSSSREAEGRPLHF. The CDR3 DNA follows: TGTGCCAGCAGCTCCTCACGAGAGGCAGAGGGACGGCCCCTCCACTTT.

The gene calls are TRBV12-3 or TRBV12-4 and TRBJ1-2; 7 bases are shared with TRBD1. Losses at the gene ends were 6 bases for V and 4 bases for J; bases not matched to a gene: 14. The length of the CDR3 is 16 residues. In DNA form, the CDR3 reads TGTGCCAGCAGCTTAACCTGGGGACAGCCAAGCTATGGCTACACCTTC. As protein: CASSLTWGQPSYGYTF.

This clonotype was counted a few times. CDR3 amino acids: CASSEWGRVSQPQHF. The CDR3 DNA follows: TGTGCCAGCAGTGAATGGGGGAGGGTAAGCCAGCCCCAGCATTTT. This rearrangement joins TRBV6-1 to TRBJ1-5; TRBD1 might be the D (5 bases). Per germline, CDR1 MNHNS and CDR2 SASEGT. V gave up 2 bases and J gave up 7 bases, with 15 bases separating them. The CDR3 has 15 residues.

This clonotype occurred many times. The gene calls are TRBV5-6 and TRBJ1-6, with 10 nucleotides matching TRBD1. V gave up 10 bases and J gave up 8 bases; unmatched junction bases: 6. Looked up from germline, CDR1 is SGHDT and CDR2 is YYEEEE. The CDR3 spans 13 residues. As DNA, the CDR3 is TGTGCCGGTTCGACAGGGGGCGATTCACCCCTCCACTTT. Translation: CAGSTGGDSPLHF.

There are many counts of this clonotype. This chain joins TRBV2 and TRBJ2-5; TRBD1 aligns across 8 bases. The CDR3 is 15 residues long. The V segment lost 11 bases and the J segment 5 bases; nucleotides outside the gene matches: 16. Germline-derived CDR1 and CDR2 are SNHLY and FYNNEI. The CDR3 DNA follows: TGTGCCGCCGACCCCGGGACAGGAGGGGGGGAGACCCAGTACTTC. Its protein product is CAADPGTGGGETQYF. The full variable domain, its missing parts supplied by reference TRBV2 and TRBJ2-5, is EPEVTQTPSHQVTQMGQEVILRCVPISNHLYFYWYRQILGQKVEFLVSFYNNEISEKSEIFDDQFSVERPDGSNFTLKIRSTKLEDSAMYFCAADPGTGGGETQYFGPGTRLLVL.

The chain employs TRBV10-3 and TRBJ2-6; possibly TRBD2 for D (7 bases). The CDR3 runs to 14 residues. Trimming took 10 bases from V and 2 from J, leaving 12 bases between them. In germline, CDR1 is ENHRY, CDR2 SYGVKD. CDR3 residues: CATRGGAGANVLTF. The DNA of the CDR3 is TGTGCCACCAGAGGGGGGGCTGGGGCCAACGTCCTGACTTTC.

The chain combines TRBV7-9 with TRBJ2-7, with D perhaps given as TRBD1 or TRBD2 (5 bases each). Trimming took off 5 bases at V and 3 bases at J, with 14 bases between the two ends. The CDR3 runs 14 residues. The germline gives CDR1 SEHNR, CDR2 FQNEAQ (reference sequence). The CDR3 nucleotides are TGTGCCAGCAGCCCGACCGGGGCGAACTACGAGCAGTACTTC. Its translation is CASSPTGANYEQYF.

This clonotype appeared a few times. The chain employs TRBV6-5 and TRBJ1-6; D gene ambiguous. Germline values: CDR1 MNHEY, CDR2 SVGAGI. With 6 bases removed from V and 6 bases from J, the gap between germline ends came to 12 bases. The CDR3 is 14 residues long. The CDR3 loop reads CASSMEQPNSPLHF. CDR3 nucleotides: TGTGCCAGCAGCATGGAACAGCCTAATTCACCCCTCCACTTT.

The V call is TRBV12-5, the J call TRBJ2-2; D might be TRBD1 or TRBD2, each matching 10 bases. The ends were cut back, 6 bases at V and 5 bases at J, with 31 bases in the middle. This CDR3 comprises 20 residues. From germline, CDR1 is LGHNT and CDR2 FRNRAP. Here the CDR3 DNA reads TGTGCTAGTGGGCCGGACAGGGGGTCTTCTAGCGGGAGCTGGACCGGGGAGCTGTTTTTT. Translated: CASGPDRGSSSGSWTGELFF.

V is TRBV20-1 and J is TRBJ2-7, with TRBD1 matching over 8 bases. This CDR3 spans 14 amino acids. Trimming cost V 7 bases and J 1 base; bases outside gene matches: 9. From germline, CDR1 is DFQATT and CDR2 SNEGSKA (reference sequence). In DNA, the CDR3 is TGCAGTGTTAAACAAACAGGGGGGTCCTACGAGCAGTACTTC. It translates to CSVKQTGGSYEQYF.

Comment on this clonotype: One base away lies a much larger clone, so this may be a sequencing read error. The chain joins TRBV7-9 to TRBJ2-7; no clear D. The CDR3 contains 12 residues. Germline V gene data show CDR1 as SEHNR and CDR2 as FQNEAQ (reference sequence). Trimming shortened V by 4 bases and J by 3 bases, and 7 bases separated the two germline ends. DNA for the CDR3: TGTGCCAGCAGCTATGACATCTACGAGCAGTACTTC. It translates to CASSYDIYEQYF.

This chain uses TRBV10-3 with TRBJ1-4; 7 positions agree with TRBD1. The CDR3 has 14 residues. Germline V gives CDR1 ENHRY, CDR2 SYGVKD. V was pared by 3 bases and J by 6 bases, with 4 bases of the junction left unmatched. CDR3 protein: CAISDGQGDEKLFF. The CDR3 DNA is TGTGCCATCAGTGACGGCCAGGGGGATGAAAAACTGTTTTTT.

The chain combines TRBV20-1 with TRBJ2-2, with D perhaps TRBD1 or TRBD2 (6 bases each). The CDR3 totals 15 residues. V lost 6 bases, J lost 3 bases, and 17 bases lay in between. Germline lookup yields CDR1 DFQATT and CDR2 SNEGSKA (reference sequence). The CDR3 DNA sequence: TGCAGTGCCCGAGAAGGGGGGAGTGACACCGGGGAGCTGTTTTTT. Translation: CSAREGGSDTGELFF.

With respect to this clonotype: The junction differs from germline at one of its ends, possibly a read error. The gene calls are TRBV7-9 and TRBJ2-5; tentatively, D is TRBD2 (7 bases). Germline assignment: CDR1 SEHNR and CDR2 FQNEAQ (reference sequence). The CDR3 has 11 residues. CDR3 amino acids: CASSLQGGVDF. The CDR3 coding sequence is TGTGCCAGCAGCCTCCAAGGGGGGGTGGACTTC.

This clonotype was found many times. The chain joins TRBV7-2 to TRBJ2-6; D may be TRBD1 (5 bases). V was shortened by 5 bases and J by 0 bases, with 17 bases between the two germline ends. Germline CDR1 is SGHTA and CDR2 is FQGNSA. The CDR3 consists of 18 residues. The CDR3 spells CASSTGQAMVSGANVLTF. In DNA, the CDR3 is TGTGCCAGCAGCACCGGACAAGCTATGGTCTCTGGGGCCAACGTCCTGACTTTC.

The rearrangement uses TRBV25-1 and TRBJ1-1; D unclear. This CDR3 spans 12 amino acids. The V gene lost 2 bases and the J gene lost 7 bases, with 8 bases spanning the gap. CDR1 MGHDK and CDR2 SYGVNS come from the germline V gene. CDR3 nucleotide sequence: TGTGCCAGCAGTGAAAGCTCCAGTGAAGCTTTCTTT. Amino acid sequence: CASSESSSEAFF.

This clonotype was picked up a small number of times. CDR3 protein: CASSWEGGVVNTEAFF. The CDR3 DNA is TGCGCCAGCAGCTGGGAAGGTGGGGTCGTGAACACTGAAGCTTTCTTT. The rearrangement links TRBV5-1 to TRBJ1-1; no reliable D call. The germline V gene encodes CDR1 SGHRS and CDR2 YFSETQ. This CDR3 is built from 16 residues. V lost 3 bases, J lost 0 bases, and 15 bases lay in between.